Listed below are T cell receptor beta chains from one sample, sequenced in a study of cytomegalovirus exposure and HLA in healthy donors. Only in-frame clones appear in the TCRdb table, and some are missing; sequencing was by immunoSEQ multiplex PCR. The data hold under 200,000 clones, with roughly 74% observed a single time. The sequenced material came from PBMCs. The receptors derive from a male donor in good health and CMV-seronegative. The CDR3 runs from the conserved cysteine through the conserved F or W. The D gene is left open where the match is weak. Expanded clones are given a class, and other clones once, few, many or no size at all.

cdr3_aa,cdr3_nt,d_call,v_call,j_call,clone_size
CASSLQGFPQDTQYF,TGCGCCAGCAGCTTACAGGGTTTTCCTCAGGATACGCAGTATTTT,.,TRBV5-1,TRBJ2-3,.
CATRGDRLNEKLFF,TGTGCCACTCGAGGAGACAGGCTTAATGAAAAACTGTTTTTT,.,TRBV10-3,TRBJ1-4,.
CASGQFRYEQYF,TGTGCCAGCGGTCAATTTCGGTACGAGCAGTACTTC,.,TRBV28,TRBJ2-7,.
CASSDSSGGTDTQYF,TGTGCCAGCAGTGACTCCAGCGGGGGCACAGATACGCAGTATTTT,TRBD2,TRBV6-4,TRBJ2-3,.
CASSLRGTSYNEQFF,TGTGCCAGCAGCTTAAGAGGGACTAGCTACAATGAGCAGTTCTTC,TRBD2,TRBV7-9,TRBJ2-1,once
CASSLLAGYDNEQFF,TGCGCCAGCAGCCTCCTAGCGGGGTATGACAATGAGCAGTTCTTC,TRBD2,TRBV5-1,TRBJ2-1,.
CASSQGASGNTGELFF,TGCGCCAGCAGTCAGGGGGCTAGCGGGAACACCGGGGAGCTGTTTTTT,.,TRBV5-1,TRBJ2-2,once
CASSSGQHYGYTF,TGTGCCAGCAGCTCTGGACAGCACTATGGCTACACCTTC,.,TRBV5-5,TRBJ1-2,.
CATRQGNTGELFF,TGTGCCACCAGACAGGGTAACACCGGGGAGCTGTTTTTT,TRBD1,TRBV27,TRBJ2-2,.
CASSPWTSGGGEQFF,TGCGCCAGCAGCCCCTGGACTAGCGGGGGTGGCGAGCAGTTCTTC,TRBD2,TRBV4-1,TRBJ2-1,once
CATHWGRSGNTIYF,TGCGCCACCCACTGGGGGCGGTCTGGAAACACCATATATTTT,.,TRBV5-1,TRBJ1-3,.
CASTGTEHYEQYF,TGTGCCAGCACCGGGACAGAACACTACGAGCAGTACTTC,TRBD1,TRBV6-5,TRBJ2-7,few
CAISESLADQETQYF,TGTGCCATCAGTGAGTCGCTAGCGGACCAAGAGACCCAGTACTTC,TRBD2,TRBV10-3,TRBJ2-5,.
CASSPKGGLGSYEQYF,TGTGCCAGCTCACCAAAGGGGGGACTAGGCTCCTACGAGCAGTACTTC,TRBD2,TRBV18,TRBJ2-7,.
CASSVVWSGFSYNEQFF,TGTGCCAGCAGCGTAGTGTGGAGTGGCTTCTCCTACAATGAGCAGTTCTTC,.,TRBV9,TRBJ2-1,.
CASSTDYHTDTQYF,TGTGCCAGTAGCACGGACTACCACACAGATACGCAGTATTTT,.,TRBV19,TRBJ2-3,.
CASSDPATTGEETQYF,TGTGCCAGCAGTGACCCCGCCACGACAGGGGAAGAGACCCAGTACTTC,TRBD1,TRBV2,TRBJ2-5,.
CASRAGTGVGELFF,TGTGCCAGTAGAGCCGGGACAGGGGTTGGGGAGCTGTTTTTT,TRBD1,TRBV19,TRBJ2-2,few
CAGEVGNQPQHF,TGTGCCGGGGAGGTGGGCAATCAGCCCCAGCATTTT,.,TRBV30,TRBJ1-5,.
CASSPESSYEQYF,TGTGCCAGCTCTCCGGAGAGCTCCTACGAGCAGTACTTC,.,TRBV18,TRBJ2-7,.
CAWSRGSGTEAFF,TGTGCCTGGAGCCGGGGATCCGGGACTGAAGCTTTCTTT,.,TRBV30,TRBJ1-1,.
CASSLAGVERETQYF,TGCGCCAGCAGCTTGGCAGGGGTAGAACGGGAGACCCAGTACTTC,.,TRBV5-1,TRBJ2-5,few
CASSLIGSGNTIYF,TGTGCCAGCAGCTTAATCGGGTCTGGAAACACCATATATTTT,.,TRBV13,TRBJ1-3,.
CASSPGGGRRNTIYF,TGTGCCAGCAGCCCCGGCGGGGGGCGAAGAAACACCATATATTTT,.,TRBV6-5,TRBJ1-3,.
CASSDGGGVYNEQFF,TGTGCCAGCAGTGACGGCGGGGGGGTCTACAATGAGCAGTTCTTC,TRBD2,TRBV2,TRBJ2-1,once
CASSLGSSNQPQHF,TGTGCCAGCAGCTTGGGGAGCAGCAATCAGCCCCAGCATTTT,.,TRBV5-4,TRBJ1-5,few
CASSLESSKNIQYF,TGTGCCAGCAGCTTAGAGTCTAGCAAAAACATTCAGTACTTC,.,TRBV11-2,TRBJ2-4,.
CASSSQSNTEAFF,TGTGCCAGCAGCTCGCAGTCGAACACTGAAGCTTTCTTT,.,TRBV11-3,TRBJ1-1,once
CASSLAGTSGQETQYF,TGCGCCAGCAGCTTGGCCGGGACTAGCGGGCAAGAGACCCAGTACTTC,TRBD2,TRBV5-1,TRBJ2-5,.
CASSPLAERHHEQYF,TGTGCCAGCTCACCACTAGCGGAGAGGCATCACGAGCAGTACTTC,.,TRBV18,TRBJ2-7,few
CASSQEPGRYTEAFF,TGCGCCAGCAGCCAAGAACCAGGGCGGTACACTGAAGCTTTCTTT,.,TRBV4-1,TRBJ1-1,.
CASSPPHLVNTEAFF,TGTGCCAGCTCACCACCCCACTTGGTTAACACTGAAGCTTTCTTT,.,TRBV18,TRBJ1-1,.
CASSYALGQGNTIYF,TGTGCCAGCAGTTACGCTTTGGGACAAGGAAACACCATATATTTT,.,TRBV6-5,TRBJ1-3,.
CASSDGQSYGYTF,TGTGCCAGCAGTGACGGACAAAGCTATGGCTACACCTTC,.,TRBV5-4,TRBJ1-2,.
CSASRLAGGGGVNEQFF,TGCAGCGCCTCCAGGCTAGCGGGGGGCGGGGGAGTCAATGAGCAGTTCTTC,TRBD2,TRBV29-1,TRBJ2-1,.
CASSQLLITEAFF,TGTGCCAGCAGCCAACTCCTAATCACTGAAGCTTTCTTT,.,TRBV7-9,TRBJ1-1,.
CASRPSGIYNEQFF,TGCGCCAGCAGGCCCAGCGGGATCTACAATGAGCAGTTCTTC,TRBD2,TRBV5-1,TRBJ2-1,.
CASSQDSARVSGNTIYF,TGCGCCAGCAGCCAAGATAGTGCGCGGGTCTCTGGAAACACCATATATTTT,.,TRBV4-1,TRBJ1-3,.
CASNHGQGESYEQYF,TGTGCCAGCAACCACGGACAGGGGGAAAGTTACGAGCAGTACTTC,TRBD1,TRBV6-6,TRBJ2-7,.
CASSSRTGSYEQYF,TGTGCCAGCAGCTCCCGGACGGGGTCCTACGAGCAGTACTTC,.,TRBV4-2,TRBJ2-7,few
CASSGEGRSTEAFF,TGTGCCTCTTCTGGGGAGGGCCGCAGCACTGAAGCTTTCTTT,.,TRBV30,TRBJ1-1,.
CASRPGGLAGGTDTQYF,TGTGCCAGCCGCCCAGGGGGACTAGCGGGGGGCACAGATACGCAGTATTTT,TRBD2,TRBV4-2,TRBJ2-3,once
CSAGDRVNQPQHF,TGCAGCGCTGGGGACAGGGTCAATCAGCCCCAGCATTTT,TRBD1,TRBV29-1,TRBJ1-5,.
CASSLGQAAGYGYTF,TGTGCCAGCAGTTTGGGACAGGCTGCAGGTTATGGCTACACCTTC,TRBD1,TRBV6-5,TRBJ1-2,.
CASSQTPSGEAFF,TGTGCCAGCTCCCAGACCCCTTCGGGTGAAGCTTTCTTT,.,TRBV18,TRBJ1-1,.